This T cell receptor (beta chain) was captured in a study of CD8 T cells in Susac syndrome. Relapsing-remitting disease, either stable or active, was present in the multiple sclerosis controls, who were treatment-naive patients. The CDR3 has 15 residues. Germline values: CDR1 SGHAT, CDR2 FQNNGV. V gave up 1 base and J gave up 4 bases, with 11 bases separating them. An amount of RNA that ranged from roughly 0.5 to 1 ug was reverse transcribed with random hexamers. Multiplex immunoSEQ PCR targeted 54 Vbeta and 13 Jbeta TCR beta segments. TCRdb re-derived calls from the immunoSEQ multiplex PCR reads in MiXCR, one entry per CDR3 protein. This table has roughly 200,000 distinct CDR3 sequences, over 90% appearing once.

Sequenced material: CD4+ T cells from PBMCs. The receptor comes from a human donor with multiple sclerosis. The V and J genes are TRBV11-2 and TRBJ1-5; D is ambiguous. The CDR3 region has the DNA TGTGCCAGCAGCTTAGGGCAATCATGGAATCAGCCCCAGCATTTT. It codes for CASSLGQSWNQPQHF.